Below are 24 T cell receptor beta chains sequenced from a single sample in a study of OX40 agonist ivuxolimab in advanced cancers. Clones were read by immunoSEQ multiplex PCR, and TCRdb kept only the in-frame ones, dropping some. This sample carries tens of thousands of clones, approximately 88% of them seen once, and the ten largest clones take about 0.8%. Sequencing was performed on CD4+ or CD8+ T cells sorted from blood, taken in a trial of the OX40 agonist ivuxolimab. The source of these receptors is an adult with an advanced solid tumor such as melanoma, head and neck, liver or kidney cancer.

This rearrangement joins TRBV6-5 to TRBJ1-1, with unresolved D. Germline V lookup: CDR1 MNHEY, CDR2 SVGAGI. Trimming left V 4 bases short and J 0 bases short, with 12 bases between. The CDR3 length is 15 residues. The CDR3 reads CASSSHGILNTEAFF. The CDR3 coding sequence is TGTGCCAGCAGTTCTCACGGGATCCTGAACACTGAAGCTTTCTTT.

The V gene is TRBV1, the J gene TRBJ1-3; the table calls TRBD1, which could not be checked here. TRBV1 is annotated as a pseudogene. This CDR3 has 16 residues. CDR3 residues: CTSSPDRGSSGNTIYF. CDR3 in DNA: TGCACCAGCAGCCCGGACAGGGGGAGCTCTGGAAACACCATATATTTT.

This clone was detected only a few times. V is TRBV4-3 and J is TRBJ1-2, with D perhaps matching TRBD1 (5 bases). This CDR3 is 14 amino acids long. V dropped 0 bases and J dropped 7 bases, with 12 bases sitting between them. Germline lookup yields CDR1 LGHNA and CDR2 YSLEER. CDR3 amino acids: CASSQEFIGGGYTF. The CDR3 region has the DNA TGCGCCAGCAGCCAAGAATTTATCGGGGGTGGCTACACCTTC.

This chain links TRBV2 with TRBJ1-5; D gene uncertain. Trimming pared 5 bases from V and 3 bases from J, leaving 11 bases between. The CDR3 runs to 14 residues. The germline CDR1 and CDR2 sequences are SNHLY and FYNNEI. CDR3 in DNA: TGTGCCAGCAGTAGGTCTAGACCCAATCAGCCCCAGCATTTT. Encoded protein: CASSRSRPNQPQHF.

This clone was seen only once. The chain joins TRBV6-5 to TRBJ1-4, with 7 bases that match TRBD1. J was trimmed by 8 bases and V by 2 bases; bases with no gene match: 5. Germline CDR1 is MNHEY and CDR2 is SVGAGI. This CDR3 has 14 residues. The CDR3 loop is CASSYAWGQEKLFF. The CDR3 DNA is TGTGCCAGCAGTTACGCCTGGGGACAGGAAAAACTGTTTTTT.

The V and J genes are TRBV29-1 and TRBJ2-7, with 11 bases lining up with TRBD2. From germline, CDR1 is SQVTM and CDR2 ANQGSEA. V shed 0 bases and J 4 bases; nucleotides not matched to a gene: 8. There are 16 residues in the CDR3. CDR3 residues: CSVEDRFSGGAYEQYF. CDR3 sequence (DNA): TGCAGCGTTGAAGACCGCTTTAGCGGGGGGGCGTACGAGCAGTACTTC.

The chain links TRBV6-6 to TRBJ1-4, with TRBD1 identical over 8 bases. With V trimmed by 6 bases and J by 4 bases, 4 bases remained unmatched. Germline assignment: CDR1 MNHNY and CDR2 SVGAGI (reference sequence). This CDR3 has 14 amino acids. The CDR3 DNA reads TGTGCCAGCAGCCGACAGGGGATTAATGAAAAACTGTTTTTT. This sequence encodes CASSRQGINEKLFF.

The rearrangement links TRBV18 to TRBJ1-5; 12 bases line up with TRBD1. This CDR3 contains 15 residues. Trimming at V came to 3 bases and at J to 4 bases, leaving 1 base not matched to a gene. The germline gives CDR1 KGHSH, CDR2 LQKENI. The CDR3 region has the DNA TGTGCCAGCTCACCGGGACAGGGGGCGAATCAGCCCCAGCATTTT. Protein sequence: CASSPGQGANQPQHF.

The chain joins TRBV7-7 to TRBJ2-6, with D uncertain. V gave up 5 bases and J gave up 5 bases, with 22 bases separating them. The CDR3 sequence is 18 residues long. The V gene's germline CDR1 is SSHAT and CDR2 FNYEAQ (reference sequence). This CDR3 is CASSTLRMPQSRANVLTF. DNA of the CDR3: TGTGCCAGCAGCACGTTGCGTATGCCACAAAGTCGGGCCAACGTCCTGACTTTC.

The V and J genes are TRBV9 and TRBJ1-1, with D uncertain. Trimming left V 4 bases short and J 3 bases short, with 10 bases between. The germline V gene has CDR1 SGDLS and CDR2 YYNGEE. The CDR3 is 13 amino acids. The CDR3 here is CASSTTPDTEAFF. The CDR3 DNA sequence: TGTGCCAGCAGCACGACCCCCGACACTGAAGCTTTCTTT.

The chain combines TRBV5-1 with TRBJ2-2; D remains unclear. The CDR3 loop spans 11 amino acids. CDR1 SGHRS and CDR2 YFSETQ come from the germline V gene. V shed 5 bases and J shed 5 bases, with 4 bases lying between them. DNA for the CDR3: TGCGCCAGCAGTTCTACCGGGGAGCTGTTTTTT. Translating it yields CASSSTGELFF.

The chain links TRBV6-1 to TRBJ1-1; no clear D gene. Per the germline V gene, CDR1 is MNHNS and CDR2 is SASEGT. The CDR3 covers 13 residues. Deletions cut 7 bases from V and 0 bases from J, with 9 bases between. For the CDR3, the DNA is TGTGCCAGCAACGGGAGAGTGAACACTGAAGCTTTCTTT. Residues: CASNGRVNTEAFF.

This clone is a singleton in its sample. The V call is TRBV19, the J call TRBJ1-2, with 7 bases that match TRBD1. V lost 8 bases to trimming and J lost 8 bases; unmatched junction nucleotides: 14. Per the germline V gene, CDR1 is LNHDA and CDR2 is SQIVND (reference sequence). This CDR3 region has 14 residues. In nucleotides, the CDR3 is TGTGCCAGTGCCCGGCCGACAGGGACGGGAGGCTACACCTTC. Translating it yields CASARPTGTGGYTF.

This clone was seen a single time. The chain carries TRBV6-5 and TRBJ1-5, with D unresolved. The CDR3 spans 14 residues. V shed 6 bases and J shed 5 bases, with 14 bases lying between them. Germline CDR1 reads MNHEY; CDR2 reads SVGAGI. This chain's CDR3 is CASSLSGGYQPQHF. The CDR3 coding sequence is TGTGCCAGCAGCCTTTCGGGCGGTTATCAGCCCCAGCATTTT.

The chain has TRBV2 and TRBJ2-4; 8 bases are a match to TRBD1. From germline, CDR1 is SNHLY and CDR2 FYNNEI. This CDR3 has 14 amino acids. V shed 6 bases and J 6 bases; nucleotides not matched to a gene: 7. The CDR3 protein is CASSRQGHGNIQYF. The DNA of the CDR3 is TGTGCCAGCAGCCGACAGGGGCATGGAAACATTCAGTACTTC.

V usage is TRBV7-3 and J usage is TRBJ2-5; 11 bases map to TRBD2. J lost 5 bases, V lost 5 bases, and 7 bases had no gene match. Germline V gene data show CDR1 as SGHTA and CDR2 as FQGTGA. The CDR3 runs to 15 residues. This CDR3 is CASSLLAGGRETQYF. The CDR3 coding sequence is TGTGCCAGCAGCCTATTAGCGGGAGGGCGGGAGACCCAGTACTTC.

The chain joins TRBV30 to TRBJ2-7; perhaps TRBD1 as D (5 bases). Between the trimmed V and J ends, which lost 5 bases and 5 bases, there was a span of 13 bases. Germline assignment: CDR1 GTSNPN and CDR2 SVGIG (reference sequence). This CDR3 comprises 12 residues. The CDR3 DNA is TGTGCCTGGGAGAAGGGGTTCCACGAGCAGTACTTC. Its translation is CAWEKGFHEQYF. The full variable domain, with the rest looked up from reference TRBV30 and TRBJ2-7, is SQTIHQWPATLVQPVGSPLSLECTVEGTSNPNLYWYRQAAGRGLQLLFYSVGIGQISSEVPQNLSASRPQDRQFILSSKKLLLSDSGFYLCAWEKGFHEQYFGPGTRLTVT.

The chain is built from TRBV5-1 and TRBJ2-1; D ambiguous. Germline CDR1 SGHRS, CDR2 YFSETQ. Trimming took off 6 bases at V and 4 bases at J, with 11 bases between the two ends. CDR3 size: 13 residues. This chain's CDR3 is CASKVGRYNEQFF. The CDR3 region has the DNA TGCGCCAGCAAGGTAGGACGGTACAATGAGCAGTTCTTC.

The count of this clone is one. V usage is TRBV19 and J usage is TRBJ2-3; 9 positions agree with TRBD2. Trimming cost V 6 bases and J 2 bases; bases outside gene matches: 3. Germline CDR1 LNHDA, CDR2 SQIVND (reference sequence). There are 14 residues in the CDR3. The CDR3 nucleotides read TGTGCCAGTAGCCTAGCGGGGAACACAGATACGCAGTATTTT. It specifies CASSLAGNTDTQYF.

This clone was counted only a few times. V usage is TRBV29-1 and J usage is TRBJ1-2; 7 nucleotides line up with TRBD1. V lost 6 bases to trimming and J lost 5 bases; unmatched junction nucleotides: 15. The CDR3 has 15 amino acids. Looked up from germline, CDR1 is SQVTM and CDR2 is ANQGSEA. The CDR3 sequence is CSVGLTGRVGYGYTF. DNA for the CDR3: TGCAGCGTGGGCCTGACAGGGCGAGTCGGATATGGCTACACCTTC.

The chain couples TRBV7-9 to TRBJ1-1; D call uncertain. The germline V gene has CDR1 SEHNR and CDR2 FQNEAQ (reference sequence). The CDR3 contains 13 residues. V was cut by 3 bases and J by 4 bases, with 9 bases left in between. CDR3 residues: CASSFSGSTEAFF. CDR3 sequence (DNA): TGTGCCAGCAGCTTTTCCGGGAGCACTGAAGCTTTCTTT.

This chain links TRBV30 with TRBJ2-5; either TRBD1 or TRBD2 may supply D (6 bases each). Germline V gene sequence: CDR1 GTSNPN, CDR2 SVGIG (reference sequence). CDR3 length: 15 amino acids. The V end was cut by 6 bases, the J end by 4 bases, with 21 bases between. CDR3 residues: CACPTRGVGGETQYF. The CDR3 DNA follows: TGTGCCTGTCCTACTAGGGGGGTCGGAGGAGAGACCCAGTACTTC.

The chain links TRBV5-5 to TRBJ2-6; the D gene is possibly TRBD1 (6 bases). The V gene's germline CDR1 is SGHKS and CDR2 YYEKEE (reference sequence). Trimming cost V 4 bases and J 4 bases, with 12 bases left between them. The CDR3 covers 15 residues. CDR3 region: CASSQRQAGANVLTF. The CDR3 DNA is TGTGCCAGCAGCCAACGACAGGCCGGGGCCAACGTCCTGACTTTC.

The count of this clone is one. The genes are TRBV11-3 and TRBJ2-3; D might be TRBD2 (6 bases). This CDR3 has 15 amino acids. In germline, CDR1 is SGHNT, CDR2 YENEEA. V lost 5 bases and J lost 4, with 16 bases in between. The CDR3 DNA sequence: TGTGCCAGCAGCCTGTCGGGACTTCTTTCAGATACGCAGTATTTT. As protein: CASSLSGLLSDTQYF.